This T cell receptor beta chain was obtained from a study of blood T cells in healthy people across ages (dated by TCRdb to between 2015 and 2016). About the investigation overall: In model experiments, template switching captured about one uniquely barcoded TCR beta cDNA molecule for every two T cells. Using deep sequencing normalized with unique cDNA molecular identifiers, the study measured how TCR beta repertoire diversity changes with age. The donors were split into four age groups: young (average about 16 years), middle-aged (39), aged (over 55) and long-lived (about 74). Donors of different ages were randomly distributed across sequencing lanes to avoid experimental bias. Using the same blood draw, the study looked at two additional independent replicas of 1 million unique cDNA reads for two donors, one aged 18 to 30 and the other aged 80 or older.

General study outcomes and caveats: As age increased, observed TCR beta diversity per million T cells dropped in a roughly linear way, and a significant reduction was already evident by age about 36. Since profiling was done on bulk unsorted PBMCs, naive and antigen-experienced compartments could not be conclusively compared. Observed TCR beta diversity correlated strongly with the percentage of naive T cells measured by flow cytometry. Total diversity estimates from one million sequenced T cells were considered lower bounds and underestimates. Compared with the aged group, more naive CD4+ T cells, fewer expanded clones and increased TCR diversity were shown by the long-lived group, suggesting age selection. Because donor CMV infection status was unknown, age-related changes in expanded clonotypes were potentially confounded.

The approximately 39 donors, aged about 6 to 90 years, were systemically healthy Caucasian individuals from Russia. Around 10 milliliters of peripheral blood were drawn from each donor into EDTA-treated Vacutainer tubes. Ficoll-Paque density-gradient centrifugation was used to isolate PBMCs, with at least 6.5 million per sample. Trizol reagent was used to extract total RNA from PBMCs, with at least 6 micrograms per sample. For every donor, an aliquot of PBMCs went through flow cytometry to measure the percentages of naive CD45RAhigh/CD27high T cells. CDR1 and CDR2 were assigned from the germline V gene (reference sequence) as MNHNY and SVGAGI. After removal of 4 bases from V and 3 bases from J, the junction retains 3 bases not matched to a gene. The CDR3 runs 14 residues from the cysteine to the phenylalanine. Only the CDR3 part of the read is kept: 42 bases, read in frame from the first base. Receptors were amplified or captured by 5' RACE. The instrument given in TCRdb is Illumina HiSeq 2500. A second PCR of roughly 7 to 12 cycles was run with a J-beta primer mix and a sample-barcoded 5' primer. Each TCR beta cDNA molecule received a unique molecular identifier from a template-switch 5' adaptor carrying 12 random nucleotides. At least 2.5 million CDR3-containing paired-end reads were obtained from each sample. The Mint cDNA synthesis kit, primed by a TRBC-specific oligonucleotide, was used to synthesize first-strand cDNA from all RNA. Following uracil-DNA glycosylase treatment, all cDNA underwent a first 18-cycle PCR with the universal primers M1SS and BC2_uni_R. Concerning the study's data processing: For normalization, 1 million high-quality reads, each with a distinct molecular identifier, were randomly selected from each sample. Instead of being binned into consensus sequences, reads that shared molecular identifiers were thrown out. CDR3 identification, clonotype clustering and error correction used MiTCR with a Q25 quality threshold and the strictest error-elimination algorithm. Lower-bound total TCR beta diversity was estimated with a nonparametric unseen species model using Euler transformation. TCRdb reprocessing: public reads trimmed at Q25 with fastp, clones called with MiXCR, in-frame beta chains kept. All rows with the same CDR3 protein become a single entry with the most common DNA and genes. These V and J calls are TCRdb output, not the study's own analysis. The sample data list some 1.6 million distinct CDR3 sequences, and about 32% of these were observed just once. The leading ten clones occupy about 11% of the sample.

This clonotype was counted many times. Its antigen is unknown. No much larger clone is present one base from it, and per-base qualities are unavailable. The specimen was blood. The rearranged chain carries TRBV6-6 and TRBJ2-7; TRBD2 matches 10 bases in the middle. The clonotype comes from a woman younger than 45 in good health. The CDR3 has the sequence CASSFSGGYYEQYF. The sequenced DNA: TGTGCCAGCAGTTTTAGCGGGGGGTACTACGAGCAGTACTTC.